This record covers a single TCR beta chain. These data belong to a study of monozygotic twins with inflammatory bowel disease. TCRdb derives one entry per CDR3 protein from the 5' RACE reads, leaving out DNA. The sample yields about 330,000 distinct CDR3 sequences, of which the top ten take up roughly 2%. The CDR3 covers 16 residues. Germline V CDR1 and CDR2: MNHEY, SVGAGI. The specimen was blood. This chain joins TRBV6-5 and TRBJ2-7; TCRdb returns TRBD1, unconfirmable since there is no DNA. The clonotype was recovered from a human donor with ulcerative colitis or Crohn's disease, or a healthy co-twin of an affected twin (not recorded which). The CDR3 spells CASSSGGITREPEQYF.